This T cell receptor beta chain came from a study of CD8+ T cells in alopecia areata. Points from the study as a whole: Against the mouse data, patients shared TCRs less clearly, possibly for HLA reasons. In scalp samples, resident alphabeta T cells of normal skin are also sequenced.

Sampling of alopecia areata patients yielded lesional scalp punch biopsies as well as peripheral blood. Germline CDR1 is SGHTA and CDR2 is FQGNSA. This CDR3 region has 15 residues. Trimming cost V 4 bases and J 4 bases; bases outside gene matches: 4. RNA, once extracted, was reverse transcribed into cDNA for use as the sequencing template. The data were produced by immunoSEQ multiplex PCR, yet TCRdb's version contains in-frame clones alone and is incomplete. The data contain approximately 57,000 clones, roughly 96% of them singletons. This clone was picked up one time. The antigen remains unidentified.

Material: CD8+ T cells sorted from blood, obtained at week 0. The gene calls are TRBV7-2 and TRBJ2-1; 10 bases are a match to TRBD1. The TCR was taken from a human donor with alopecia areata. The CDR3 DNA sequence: TGTGCCAGCAGCTCCGACAGGGGGCTTTACAATGAGCAGTTCTTC. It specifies CASSSDRGLYNEQFF. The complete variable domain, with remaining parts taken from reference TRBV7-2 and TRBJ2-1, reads GAGVSQSPSNKVTEKGKDVELRCDPISGHTALYWYRQSLGQGLEFLIYFQGNSAPDKSGLPSDRFSAERTGGSVSTLTIQRTQQEDSAVYLCASSSDRGLYNEQFFGPGTRLTVL.